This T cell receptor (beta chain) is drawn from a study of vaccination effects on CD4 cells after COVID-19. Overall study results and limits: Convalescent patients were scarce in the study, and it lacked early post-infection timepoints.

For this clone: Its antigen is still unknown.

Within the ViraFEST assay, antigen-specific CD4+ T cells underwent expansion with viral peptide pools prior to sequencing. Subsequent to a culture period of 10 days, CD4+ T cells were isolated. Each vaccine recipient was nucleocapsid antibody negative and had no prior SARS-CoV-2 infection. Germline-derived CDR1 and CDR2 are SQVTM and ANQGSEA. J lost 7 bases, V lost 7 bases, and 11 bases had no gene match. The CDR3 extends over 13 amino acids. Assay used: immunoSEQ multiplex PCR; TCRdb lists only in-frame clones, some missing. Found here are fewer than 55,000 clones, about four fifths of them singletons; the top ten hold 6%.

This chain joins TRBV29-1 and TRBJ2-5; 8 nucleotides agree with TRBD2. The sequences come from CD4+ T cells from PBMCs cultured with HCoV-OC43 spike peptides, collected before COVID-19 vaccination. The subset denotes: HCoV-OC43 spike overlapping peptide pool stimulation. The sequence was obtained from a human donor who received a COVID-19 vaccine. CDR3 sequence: CSGYPLAGPTQYF. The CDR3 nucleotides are TGCAGCGGCTACCCTTTAGCGGGGCCGACCCAGTACTTC.